This entry concerns a single TCR beta chain. The data are from a study of PD-L1 blockade in urothelial cancer. Trimming removed 3 bases from V and 6 bases from J; junction bases left unmatched: 6. CDR3 length equals 13 residues. Germline V gene sequence: CDR1 SGHKS, CDR2 YYEKEE (reference sequence). TCRdb's table, derived via immunoSEQ multiplex PCR, lists solely in-frame clones and lacks some. The table records about 39,000 clones, 75% to 90% of them present only once. The chain recombines TRBV5-5 with TRBJ2-7; 7 bases are a match to TRBD2. Sequencing used PBMCs, obtained around atezolizumab (anti-PD-L1) treatment. The TCR comes from a man in his 60s with urothelial cancer. CDR3 in amino acids: CASSSTREGEQYF. The CDR3 coding sequence is TGTGCCAGCAGCTCAACAAGGGAGGGCGAGCAGTACTTC.